These T cell receptor beta chains were read from a single sample in a study of cytomegalovirus exposure and HLA in healthy donors. Measured with immunoSEQ multiplex PCR; TCRdb has only the in-frame clones, and not every one. The table includes approximately 140,000 clones, roughly 63% detected once. The sample taken for sequencing was PBMCs. All receptors come from an older woman in good health and CMV-seropositive. CDR3s include the opening cysteine and the closing phenylalanine or tryptophan. D genes are given only for firm matches. The size entry is marked missing in some rows and otherwise reads once, few, many or a size class.

D	V	J	size	CDR3	DNA
TRBD2	TRBV4-1	TRBJ2-1	NA	CASSQDGLAVLSYNEQFF	TGCGCCAGCAGCCAAGACGGCCTAGCGGTTCTCTCCTACAATGAGCAGTTCTTC
NA	TRBV28	TRBJ2-5	few	CASSLAGLETQYF	TGTGCCAGCAGTTTAGCGGGATTAGAGACCCAGTACTTC
NA	TRBV5-1	TRBJ1-2	NA	CASSLAIPGDNYGYTF	TGCGCCAGCAGCTTGGCTATACCAGGGGATAACTATGGCTACACCTTC
TRBD2	TRBV19	TRBJ2-7	NA	CASRLAGAGEQYF	TGTGCCAGTCGTCTAGCGGGAGCGGGAGAGCAGTACTTC
TRBD1	TRBV27	TRBJ2-3	NA	CASSPRTGHTDTQYF	TGTGCCAGCAGTCCACGGACAGGACACACAGATACGCAGTATTTT
NA	TRBV9	TRBJ2-7	few	CASSIEGGAGPLSYEQYF	TGTGCCAGCAGCATCGAAGGGGGAGCGGGACCCCTCTCCTACGAGCAGTACTTC
TRBD1	TRBV5-1	TRBJ1-4	NA	CASSNRDRGDEKLFF	TGCGCCAGCAGCAACCGGGACAGGGGGGACGAAAAACTGTTTTTT
NA	TRBV2	TRBJ2-3	NA	CASSGLLSTDTQYF	TGTGCCAGCAGTGGACTCCTTAGCACAGATACGCAGTATTTT
TRBD2	TRBV7-7	TRBJ2-1	few	CASSQGTSSNNEQFF	TGTGCTAGCAGCCAAGGGACTAGCAGCAACAATGAGCAGTTCTTC
TRBD1	TRBV11-2	TRBJ2-7	NA	CASSPGGGQGYEQYF	TGTGCCAGCAGCCCCGGGGGGGGACAGGGGTACGAGCAGTACTTC
TRBD1	TRBV7-9	TRBJ1-6	NA	CASSSDRVGNSPLHF	TGTGCCAGCAGCTCGGACAGGGTGGGTAATTCACCCCTCCACTTT